This T cell receptor beta chain was retrieved from a study of CXCR3-negative and CXCR3-positive naive CD8 T cells. In the study overall: Libraries each contributed about 1.5 +/- 0.3 million TRB reads, for some 130 million in total.

Study results and caveats: Most assays used freshly isolated PBMCs, as cryopreservation partially reduced CXCR3. Higher TRB CDR3 hydrophobicity marked CXCR3-positive naive cells relative to CXCR3-negative naive cells.

This CDR3 contains 14 residues. Germline CDR1 is SQVTM and CDR2 is ANQGSEA. Cells that were CD45RO-CCR7+CD27+CD95- constituted naive CD8+ T cells. A note on this clonotype: Its antigen is not known.

Via 5' RACE with UMI labels, TRB cDNA libraries were prepared. TCRdb derives one entry per CDR3 protein from the 5' RACE reads, leaving out DNA. This listing includes 84,000 or so distinct CDR3 sequences. The sample taken for sequencing was naive CXCR3+ CD8+ T cells from blood. Specified subset: CD45RO-CCR7+CD27+CD95- naive CD8+ T cells expressing CXCR3 (TNR3+). This TCR was recovered from a human donor in good health. Some clones in this sample may be carry-over from other donors' samples. The chain couples TRBV29-1 to TRBJ2-7. The CDR3 reads CSVETPDKAYEQYF.